Below are 2 T cell receptor beta chains sequenced from a single sample in a study of blood T cell repertoires in COVID-19. Generated by immunoSEQ multiplex PCR, the TCRdb table keeps only in-frame clones and is missing some. Among around 190,000 clones listed, approximately 88% were seen once. The sample consisted of PBMCs or T cells enriched from blood (not recorded which). These receptors all come from a woman under 40 who had recovered from COVID-19.

This clone was observed a handful of times. The rearrangement links TRBV20-1 to TRBJ1-5; maybe TRBD1 (5 bases). Germline assignment: CDR1 DFQATT and CDR2 SNEGSKA (reference sequence). V was pared by 6 bases and J by 5 bases, with 8 bases between. This CDR3 has 11 amino acids. The chain's CDR3 is CSAKGDQPQHF. In DNA form, the CDR3 reads TGCAGTGCCAAAGGGGATCAGCCCCAGCATTTT.

The V and J genes are TRBV30 and TRBJ1-6; TRBD1 matches 8 bases. The CDR3 has 16 residues. With V trimmed by 0 bases and J by 1 base, 2 bases remained unmatched. Germline V CDR1 and CDR2: GTSNPN, SVGIG (reference sequence). The CDR3 region is CAWSVRGRSYNSPLHF. For the CDR3, the DNA is TGTGCCTGGAGTGTCAGGGGGCGGTCCTATAATTCACCCCTCCACTTT.